The clone carrying this T cell receptor (beta chain) was counted between two and nine times. Other DNA sequences in the same sample also yield this CDR3. This specimen comes from a study of blood T cell repertoires in COVID-19. Profiled with immunoSEQ multiplex PCR; TCRdb holds only in-frame clones, not every one. The sample shows almost 400,000 clones, roughly 90% of them seen only once. Germline CDR1 SGDLS, CDR2 YYNGEE. The CDR3 is 13 amino acids. Trimming took 3 bases from V and 5 from J; bases not matched to a gene: 2. The receptor's source is a woman aged 25 to 39 with acute COVID-19. The J gene is TRBJ2-7, the V gene TRBV9; TRBD1 agrees at 10 bases. Sequencing was done on a sample of PBMCs or T cells enriched from blood (not recorded which). CDR3 sequence: CASSEGTGDEQYF. In DNA, the CDR3 is TGTGCCAGCAGCGAAGGGACAGGGGACGAGCAGTACTTC.